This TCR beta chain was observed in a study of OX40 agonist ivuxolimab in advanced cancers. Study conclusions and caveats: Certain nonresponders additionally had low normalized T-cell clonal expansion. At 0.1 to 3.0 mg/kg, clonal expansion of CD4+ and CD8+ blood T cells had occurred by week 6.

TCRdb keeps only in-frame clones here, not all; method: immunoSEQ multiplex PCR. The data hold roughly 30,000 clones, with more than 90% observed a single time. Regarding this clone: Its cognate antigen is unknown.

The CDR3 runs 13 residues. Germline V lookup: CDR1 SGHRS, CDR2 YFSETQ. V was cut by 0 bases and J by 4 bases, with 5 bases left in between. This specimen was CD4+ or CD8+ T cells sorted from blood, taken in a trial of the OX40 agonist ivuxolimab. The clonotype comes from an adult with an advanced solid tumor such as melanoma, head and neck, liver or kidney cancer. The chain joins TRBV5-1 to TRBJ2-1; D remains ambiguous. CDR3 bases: TGCGCCAGCAGCTTGGTGGGTTACAATGAGCAGTTCTTC. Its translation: CASSLVGYNEQFF.